The 13 T cell receptor beta chains reported below all come from one sample, sequenced in a study of T-cell reconstitution after alpha-beta-depleted transplantation in children. The TCRbeta library was prepared with unique molecular identifiers. TCRdb ran MiXCR on the PCR reads and lists one entry per CDR3 protein. The repertoire holds 400,000 to 450,000 distinct CDR3 sequences, with over 40% as singletons. The source material was PBMCs, sampled before TCRalphabeta/CD19-depleted stem cell transplant. The receptors stem from a girl aged 2 to 9 with aplastic anemia, due to receive a stem cell transplant.

In this sample, this clonotype turned up many times. This chain joins TRBV20-1 and TRBJ1-5, with 9 nucleotides matching TRBD1. The J segment lost 6 bases and the V segment lost 6 bases, leaving 9 bases of the junction unmatched. There are 14 residues in the CDR3. Germline CDR1 reads DFQATT; CDR2 reads SNEGSKA (reference sequence). CDR3 residues: CSASTGGATQPQHF. DNA for the CDR3: TGCAGTGCATCTACAGGGGGCGCGACTCAGCCCCAGCATTTT.

This clonotype was counted only a few times. The chain carries TRBV27 and TRBJ2-2; D not resolved. CDR3 length: 15 residues. Germline V gene data show CDR1 as MNHEY and CDR2 as SMNVEV (reference sequence). V was trimmed by 0 bases and J by 0 bases, leaving 5 bases between them. The chain's CDR3 is CASSLSTANTGELFF. DNA of the CDR3: TGTGCCAGCAGTTTATCGACCGCGAACACCGGGGAGCTGTTTTTT.

This clonotype has a count of ten or more. The rearrangement joins TRBV4-1 to TRBJ2-3, with D unresolved. With 1 base removed from V and 2 bases from J, the gap between germline ends came to 13 bases. This CDR3 has 16 residues. Germline-derived CDR1 and CDR2 are MGHRA and YSYEKL. Written as DNA, the CDR3 is TGCGCCAGCAGCCAAGGACCCGTTCATATCACAGATACGCAGTATTTT. It translates to CASSQGPVHITDTQYF.

The table lists this clonotype with a count of one. The chain carries TRBV27 and TRBJ2-1; TRBD1 matches at 7 bases. In germline, CDR1 is MNHEY, CDR2 SMNVEV (reference sequence). The ends lost 4 bases at V and 6 bases at J; junction bases unmatched: 9. CDR3 length equals 15 residues. CDR3 coding DNA: TGTGCCAGCAGTTCTCTACAGGGGCCCTTCAATGAGCAGTTCTTC. It translates to CASSSLQGPFNEQFF.

This clonotype has at least ten counts. The chain employs TRBV7-2 and TRBJ1-3; 7 nucleotides align to TRBD1. Germline assignment: CDR1 SGHTA and CDR2 FQGNSA. Trimming cost V 6 bases and J 4 bases; bases outside gene matches: 9. The CDR3 has 15 amino acids. The CDR3 here is CASRPTGALGNTIYF. In DNA form, the CDR3 reads TGTGCCAGCAGACCAACAGGGGCTCTGGGAAACACCATATATTTT. Full variable domain (missing parts from reference TRBV7-2 and TRBJ1-3): GAGVSQSPSNKVTEKGKDVELRCDPISGHTALYWYRQSLGQGLEFLIYFQGNSAPDKSGLPSDRFSAERTGGSVSTLTIQRTQQEDSAVYLCASRPTGALGNTIYFGEGSWLTVV.

The gene calls are TRBV20-1 and TRBJ1-2; D unresolved. V was clipped by 3 bases and J by 11 bases, with 19 bases between them. The CDR3 length is 13 residues. Germline V gene data show CDR1 as DFQATT and CDR2 as SNEGSKA (reference sequence). The CDR3 region is CSASRPVVAGYTF. CDR3 DNA: TGCAGTGCTAGCAGGCCTGTGGTGGCGGGTTACACCTTC.

The chain links TRBV5-1 to TRBJ2-7; the D gene is possibly TRBD1 (5 bases). Germline V gene sequence: CDR1 SGHRS, CDR2 YFSETQ. V lost 10 bases to trimming and J lost 2 bases, with 16 bases between them. The CDR3 extends over 13 amino acids. The CDR3 DNA is TGCGCCCCCTTAGGGGAAAACACCTACGAGCAGTACTTC. Amino acid sequence: CAPLGENTYEQYF.

This clonotype was seen ten or more times. The chain's CDR3 is CSYLGRDPVITQYF. Written as DNA, the CDR3 is TGCAGTTACTTAGGGCGGGACCCGGTGATTACGCAGTATTTT. The rearrangement uses TRBV20-1 and TRBJ2-3; a weak D match, TRBD2 (6 bases). There are 14 residues in the CDR3. CDR1 and CDR2 from the germline V gene are DFQATT and SNEGSKA (reference sequence). V dropped 8 bases and J dropped 8 bases, with 23 bases sitting between them.

Worth noting for this clonotype: This sequence may be a read error, since a much larger clone differs from it by one base. The V call is TRBV6-1, the J call TRBJ2-4; tentative D call: TRBD1 (6 bases). CDR3 length: 17 amino acids. Germline CDR1 MNHNS, CDR2 SASEGT. The CDR3 loop reads CASRPKTGGLAKNIQSF. For the CDR3, the DNA is TGTGCCAGCAGGCCGAAGACAGGAGGCTTAGCCAAAAACATTCAGTCCTTC.

This clonotype showed up many times. The chain recombines TRBV20-1 with TRBJ2-7; 10 bases map to TRBD2. The CDR3 runs to 15 residues. CDR1 and CDR2 from the germline V gene are DFQATT and SNEGSKA (reference sequence). With V trimmed by 3 bases and J by 2 bases, 7 bases remained unmatched. The CDR3 bases are TGCAGTGCTAGCGGTCTAGCGGGAGCCGCCTACGAGCAGTACTTC. This codes for CSASGLAGAAYEQYF.

Ten or more counts support this clonotype. The chain employs TRBV12-3 or TRBV12-4 and TRBJ1-2, with D hard to call. V gave up 5 bases and J gave up 6 bases, with 16 bases separating them. The CDR3 extends over 14 amino acids. The CDR3 bases are TGTGCCAGCAGTCCCCAAGGGCAGAGCCATGGCTACACCTTC. This translates into CASSPQGQSHGYTF.

This clonotype was recorded at least ten times. The V gene is TRBV28, the J gene TRBJ1-1, with 9 bases fitting TRBD1. Germline values: CDR1 MDHEN, CDR2 SYDVKM. With V trimmed by 6 bases and J by 7 bases, 21 bases remained unmatched. The CDR3 totals 18 residues. The CDR3 bases are TGTGCCAGCAGGCCTTCCCAAGGGGGACAGGGCTTTCAAGGTGAAGCTTTCTTT. Amino acid sequence: CASRPSQGGQGFQGEAFF.

This clonotype was seen only a few times. The chain has TRBV6-5 and TRBJ1-3; D unclear. CDR3 length: 15 residues. Between the trimmed V and J ends, which lost 0 bases and 7 bases, there was a span of 13 bases. The germline CDR1 and CDR2 sequences are MNHEY and SVGAGI. CDR3 region: CASSYSAGLGNTIYF. The CDR3, as DNA: TGTGCCAGCAGTTACTCAGCCGGACTTGGTAACACCATATATTTT.